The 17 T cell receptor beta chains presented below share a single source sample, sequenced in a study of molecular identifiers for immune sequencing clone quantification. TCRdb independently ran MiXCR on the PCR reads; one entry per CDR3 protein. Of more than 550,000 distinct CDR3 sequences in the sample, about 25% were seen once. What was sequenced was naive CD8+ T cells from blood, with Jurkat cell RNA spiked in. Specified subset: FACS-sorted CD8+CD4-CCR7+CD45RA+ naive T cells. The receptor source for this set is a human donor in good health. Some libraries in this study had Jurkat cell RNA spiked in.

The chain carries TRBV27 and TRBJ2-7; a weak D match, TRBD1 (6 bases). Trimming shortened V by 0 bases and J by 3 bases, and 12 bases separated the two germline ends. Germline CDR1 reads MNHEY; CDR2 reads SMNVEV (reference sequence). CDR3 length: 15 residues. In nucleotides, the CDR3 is TGTGCCAGCAGTTTATCGGTGGGGGCGGGCTACGAGCAGTACTTC. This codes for CASSLSVGAGYEQYF.

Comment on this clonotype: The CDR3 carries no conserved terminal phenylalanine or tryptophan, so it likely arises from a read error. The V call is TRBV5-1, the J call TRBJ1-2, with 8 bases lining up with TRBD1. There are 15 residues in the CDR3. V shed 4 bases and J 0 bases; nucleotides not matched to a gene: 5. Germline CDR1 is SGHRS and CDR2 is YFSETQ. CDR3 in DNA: TGCGCCAGCAGCCCCTGGACAGGGACTAACTATGGCTACACCTCC. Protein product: CASSPWTGTNYGYTS.

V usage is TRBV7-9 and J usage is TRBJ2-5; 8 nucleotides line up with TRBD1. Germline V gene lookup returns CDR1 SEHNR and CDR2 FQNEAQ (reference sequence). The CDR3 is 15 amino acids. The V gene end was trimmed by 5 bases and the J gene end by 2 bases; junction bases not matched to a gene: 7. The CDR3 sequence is CASSQGGTGQETQYF. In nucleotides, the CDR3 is TGTGCCAGCAGCCAAGGGGGGACAGGACAAGAGACCCAGTACTTC.

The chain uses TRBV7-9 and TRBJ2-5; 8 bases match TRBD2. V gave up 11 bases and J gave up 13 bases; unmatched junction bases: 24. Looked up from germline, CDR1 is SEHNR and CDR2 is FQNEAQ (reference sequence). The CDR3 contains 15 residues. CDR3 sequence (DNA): TGTGCCCGCGGCTTGGTTGCGGGGGGCCCCCTGGCCCCGTACTTC. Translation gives CARGLVAGGPLAPYF. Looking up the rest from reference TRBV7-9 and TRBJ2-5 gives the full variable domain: DTGVSQNPRHKITKRGQNVTFRCDPISEHNRLYWYRQTLGQGPEFLTYFQNEAQLEKSRLLSDRFSAERPKGSFSTLEIQRTEQGDSAMYLCARGLVAGGPLAPYFGPGTRLLVL.

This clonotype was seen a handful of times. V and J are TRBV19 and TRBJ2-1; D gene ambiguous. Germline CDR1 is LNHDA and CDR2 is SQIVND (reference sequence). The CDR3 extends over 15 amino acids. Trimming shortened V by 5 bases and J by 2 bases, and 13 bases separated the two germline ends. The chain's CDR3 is CASSRSHGPYNEQFF. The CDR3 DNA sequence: TGTGCCAGTAGTCGGTCCCACGGTCCCTACAATGAGCAGTTCTTC.

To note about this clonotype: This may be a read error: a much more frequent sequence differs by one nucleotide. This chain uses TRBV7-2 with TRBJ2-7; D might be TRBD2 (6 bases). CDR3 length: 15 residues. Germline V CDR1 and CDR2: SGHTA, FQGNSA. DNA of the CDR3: TGTGGCAGCAGCTTAATCGGGACTCCACCTGACGAGCAGTACTTC. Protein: CGSSLIGTPPDEQYF.

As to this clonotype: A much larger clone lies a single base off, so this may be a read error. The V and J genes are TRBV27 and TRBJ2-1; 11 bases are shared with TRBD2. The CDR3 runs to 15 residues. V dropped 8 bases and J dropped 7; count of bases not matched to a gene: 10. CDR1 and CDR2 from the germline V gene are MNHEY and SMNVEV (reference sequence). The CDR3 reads CASGVRGLAENEQFF. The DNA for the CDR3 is TGTGCCAGCGGGGTCCGGGGACTAGCGGAGAATGAGCAGTTCTTC.

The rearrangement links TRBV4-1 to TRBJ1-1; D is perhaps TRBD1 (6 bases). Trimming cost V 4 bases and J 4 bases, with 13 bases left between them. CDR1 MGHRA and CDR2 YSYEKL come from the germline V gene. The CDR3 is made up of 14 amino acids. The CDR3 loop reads CASSRGGDITEAFF. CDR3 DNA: TGCGCCAGCAGCCGAGGCGGGGACATCACTGAAGCTTTCTTT.

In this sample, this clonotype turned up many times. The CDR3 reads CASSVEGGGDTQYF. The DNA for the CDR3 is TGTGCCAGCAGCGTAGAAGGAGGGGGAGATACGCAGTATTTT. The chain combines TRBV9 with TRBJ2-3, with D perhaps given as TRBD1 or TRBD2 (6 bases each). Germline V gene sequence: CDR1 SGDLS, CDR2 YYNGEE. This CDR3 has 14 amino acids. The germline V and J ends were trimmed by 0 bases and 5 bases, with 10 bases remaining between them. The variable domain in full, completed from reference TRBV9 and TRBJ2-3, reads DSGVTQTPKHLITATGQRVTLRCSPRSGDLSVYWYQQSLDQGLQFLIQYYNGEERAKGNILERFSAQQFPDLHSELNLSSLELGDSALYFCASSVEGGGDTQYFGPGTRLTVL.

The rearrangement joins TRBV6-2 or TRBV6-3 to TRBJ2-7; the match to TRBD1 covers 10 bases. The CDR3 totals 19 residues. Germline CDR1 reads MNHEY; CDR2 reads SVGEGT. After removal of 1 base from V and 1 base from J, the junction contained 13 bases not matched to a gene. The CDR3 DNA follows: TGTGCCAGCAGTTACTTCCCGACCGCCGACAGGGGGCCTTCCTACGAGCAGTACTTC. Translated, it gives CASSYFPTADRGPSYEQYF.

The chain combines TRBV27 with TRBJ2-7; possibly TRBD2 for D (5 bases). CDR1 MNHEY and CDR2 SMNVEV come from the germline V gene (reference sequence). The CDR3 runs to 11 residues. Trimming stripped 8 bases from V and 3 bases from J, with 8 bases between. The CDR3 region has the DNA TGTGCCAGCGGACGGGGCTACGAGCAGTACTTC. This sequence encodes CASGRGYEQYF.

The chain's CDR3 is CASTNSRIDGYTF. DNA of the CDR3: TGTGCCAGTACCAATTCCCGGATTGATGGCTACACCTTC. The chain recombines TRBV19 with TRBJ1-2, with unresolved D. V was cut by 7 bases and J by 6 bases, with 15 bases left in between. Germline values: CDR1 LNHDA, CDR2 SQIVND (reference sequence). The CDR3 sequence is 13 residues long. Full variable domain (outside the CDR3, taken from reference TRBV19 and TRBJ1-2): DGGITQSPKYLFRKEGQNVTLSCEQNLNHDAMYWYRQDPGQGLRLIYYSQIVNDFQKGDIAEGYSVSREKKESFPLTVTSAQKNPTAFYLCASTNSRIDGYTFGSGTRLTVV.

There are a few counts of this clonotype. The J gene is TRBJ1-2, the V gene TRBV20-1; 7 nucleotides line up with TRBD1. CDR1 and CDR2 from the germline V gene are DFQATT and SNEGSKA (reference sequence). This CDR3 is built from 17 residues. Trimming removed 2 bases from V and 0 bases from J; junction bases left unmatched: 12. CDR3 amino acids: CSARRADREGANYGYTF. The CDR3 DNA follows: TGCAGTGCTAGAAGGGCCGACAGGGAGGGAGCTAACTATGGCTACACCTTC.

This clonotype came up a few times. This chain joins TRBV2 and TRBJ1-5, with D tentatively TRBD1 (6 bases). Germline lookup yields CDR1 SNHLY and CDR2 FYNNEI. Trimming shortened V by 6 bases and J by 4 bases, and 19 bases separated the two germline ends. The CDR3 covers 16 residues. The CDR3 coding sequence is TGTGCCAGCAGGGCCCCAGGGGACCCGATTAATCAGCCCCAGCATTTT. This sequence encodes CASRAPGDPINQPQHF.

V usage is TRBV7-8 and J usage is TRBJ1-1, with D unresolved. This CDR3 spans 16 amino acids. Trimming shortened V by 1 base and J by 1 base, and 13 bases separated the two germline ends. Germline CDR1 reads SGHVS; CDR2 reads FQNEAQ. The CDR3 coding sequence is TGTGCCAGCAGCTTAGGGGCAGGTATAGGGAACACTGAAGCTTTCTTT. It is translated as CASSLGAGIGNTEAFF. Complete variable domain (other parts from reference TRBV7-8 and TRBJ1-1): GAGVSQSPRYKVAKRGQDVALRCDPISGHVSLFWYQQALGQGPEFLTYFQNEAQLDKSGLPSDRFFAERPEGSVSTLKIQRTQQEDSAVYLCASSLGAGIGNTEAFFGQGTRLTVV.

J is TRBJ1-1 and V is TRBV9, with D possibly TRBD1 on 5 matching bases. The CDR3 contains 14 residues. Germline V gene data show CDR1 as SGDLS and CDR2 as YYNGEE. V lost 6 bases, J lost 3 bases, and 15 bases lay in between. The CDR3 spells CASKSGEGDTEAFF. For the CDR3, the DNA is TGTGCCAGCAAGTCGGGTGAAGGGGACACTGAAGCTTTCTTT.

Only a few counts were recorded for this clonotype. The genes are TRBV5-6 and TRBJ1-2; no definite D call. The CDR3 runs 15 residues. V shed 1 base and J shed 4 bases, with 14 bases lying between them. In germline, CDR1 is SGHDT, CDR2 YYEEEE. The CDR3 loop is CASSLSWTESYGYTF. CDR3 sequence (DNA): TGTGCCAGCAGCTTGAGTTGGACCGAGAGCTATGGCTACACCTTC.